The 29 T cell receptor beta chains listed next were all sequenced from one sample in a study of Ad26.COV2.S vaccination and SARS-CoV-2 variants. Treatment defined: about 20 received Ad26.COV2.S at low or high dose, single or two shots; 5 received placebo; per-sample allocation not given. Collection of the samples took place on day 63 after the first injection of vaccine or placebo. The table came from immunoSEQ multiplex PCR; TCRdb's copy has only in-frame clones and leaves some out. This sample yields some 350,000 clones, of which approximately 81% are seen a single time; about 3.5% belongs to the top ten. The sample here was peripheral blood, taken in a trial of Ad26.COV2.S vaccine versus placebo. These receptors all stem from a person between 18 and 65 years old who received the Ad26.COV2.S COVID-19 vaccine or a placebo.

The chain has TRBV2 and TRBJ2-7; 7 bases are shared with TRBD2. The germline V gene has CDR1 SNHLY and CDR2 FYNNEI. V dropped 6 bases and J dropped 1; count of bases not matched to a gene: 12. The CDR3 consists of 16 residues. The CDR3: CASRLSPSGASYEQYF. The DNA of the CDR3 is TGTGCCAGCAGACTTTCCCCTAGCGGTGCTTCCTACGAGCAGTACTTC.

The V call is TRBV12-3 or TRBV12-4, the J call TRBJ2-3; the D is unclear. Trimming took 6 bases from V and 4 from J, leaving 11 bases between them. This CDR3 has 13 amino acids. CDR3 coding DNA: TGTGCCAGCAGCGTCCTTCACGCAGATACGCAGTATTTT. Translation: CASSVLHADTQYF.

The chain recombines TRBV11-3 with TRBJ2-3; D is unclear. Deletions cut 4 bases from V and 6 bases from J, with 11 bases between. This CDR3 is built from 13 residues. Germline CDR1 and CDR2: SGHNT and YENEEA. The CDR3 reads CASSSSATDTQYF. The CDR3 nucleotides read TGTGCCAGCAGCTCTAGTGCCACGGATACGCAGTATTTT.

The chain employs TRBV6-2 or TRBV6-3 and TRBJ1-5, with D hard to call. The CDR3 consists of 12 residues. CDR1 is MNHEY and CDR2 is SVGEGT in the germline V gene. Trimming took 5 bases from V and 7 from J, leaving 9 bases between them. CDR3 amino acids: CASSPERQPQHF. CDR3 bases: TGTGCCAGCAGTCCGGAGAGACAGCCCCAGCATTTT.

The table lists this clone with a count of one. The rearrangement uses TRBV15 and TRBJ1-6; possible D gene TRBD1, 5 bases. Between the trimmed V and J ends, which lost 3 bases and 4 bases, there was a span of 13 bases. The CDR3 extends over 16 amino acids. CDR1 is LNHNV and CDR2 is YYDKDF in the germline V gene (reference sequence). This CDR3 reads CATSSGNGGYNSPLHF. CDR3 DNA sequence: TGTGCCACCAGCAGCGGGAATGGGGGGTATAATTCACCCCTCCACTTT.

The rearrangement joins TRBV7-9 to TRBJ1-2, with 8 bases fitting TRBD1. V was clipped by 1 base and J by 2 bases; unmatched bases: 0. The CDR3 loop spans 14 amino acids. Germline loops: CDR1 SEHNR, CDR2 FQNEAQ (reference sequence). CDR3 sequence reads: CASSLGTGNYGYTF. The CDR3 DNA follows: TGTGCCAGCAGCTTAGGGACAGGGAACTATGGCTACACCTTC.

The V gene is TRBV5-6, the J gene TRBJ2-4; the D is unclear. CDR3 length equals 13 residues. Trimming cost V 2 bases and J 6 bases, with 9 bases left between them. Germline CDR1 and CDR2: SGHDT and YYEEEE. The CDR3 loop is CASSFKVGNIQYF. The CDR3 nucleotides are TGTGCCAGCAGCTTCAAAGTGGGAAACATTCAGTACTTC.

CDR3 sequence (DNA): TGTGCCTGGTCGCCGGGACAGGTAGTTTCAGAGCAGTACTTC. It specifies CAWSPGQVVSEQYF. This chain links TRBV30 with TRBJ2-7, with TRBD1 identical over 8 bases. V lost 5 bases, J lost 7 bases, and 13 bases stayed unmatched. CDR3 length: 14 residues. The germline CDR1 and CDR2 sequences are GTSNPN and SVGIG (reference sequence).

The V and J genes are TRBV6-5 and TRBJ1-1; TRBD1 matches at 8 bases. Per the germline V gene, CDR1 is MNHEY and CDR2 is SVGAGI. The CDR3 totals 13 residues. The trim removed 5 bases at V and 7 bases at J, leaving 6 bases unmatched. For the CDR3, the DNA is TGTGCCAGCAGTACCAGGGGGCGGAATGAAGCTTTCTTT. Translation: CASSTRGRNEAFF.

The count of this clone is one. This chain connects TRBV7-6 to TRBJ2-3; D unresolved. The CDR3 has 18 residues. Germline-derived CDR1 and CDR2 are SGHVS and FNYEAQ. The V and J ends lost 1 base and 6 bases respectively, with 23 bases between them. In nucleotides, the CDR3 is TGTGCCAGCAGCTTAGGTCTCGCGGTAGCCCTCCTCGGGGATACGCAGTATTTT. Amino acids: CASSLGLAVALLGDTQYF.

V is TRBV27 and J is TRBJ2-7, with 9 bases matching TRBD1. Losses at the gene ends were 7 bases for V and 2 bases for J; bases not matched to a gene: 9. Germline V CDR1 and CDR2: MNHEY, SMNVEV (reference sequence). This CDR3 spans 15 amino acids. The CDR3: CASIIRQGGPYEQYF. The CDR3 coding sequence is TGTGCCAGCATTATTCGACAGGGGGGTCCCTACGAGCAGTACTTC.

This chain links TRBV3-1 (or the pseudogene TRBV3-2) with TRBJ2-5; TRBD2 matches at 11 bases. This CDR3 spans 15 amino acids. J lost 2 bases, V lost 7 bases, and 6 bases had no gene match. Germline V gene data show CDR1 as LGHDT and CDR2 as YNNKEL (reference sequence). The CDR3 spells CASNLVAGGQETQYF. The CDR3 nucleotides are TGTGCCAGCAACCTCGTAGCGGGAGGGCAAGAGACCCAGTACTTC.

This chain links TRBV21-1 with TRBJ1-5; no check of the table's D call, TRBD1, against the DNA was made. TRBV21-1 is an annotated pseudogene. The CDR3 length is 18 residues. As DNA, the CDR3 is TGTGCCAGCAGCAAAGTCGGCGTCGGCAGGGGTTGCAATCAGCCCCAGCATTTT. It is translated as CASSKVGVGRGCNQPQHF.

This clone has just one count. This chain joins TRBV29-1 and TRBJ1-6; no clear D gene. V dropped 0 bases and J dropped 0 bases, with 18 bases sitting between them. CDR3 length: 19 amino acids. CDR1 SQVTM and CDR2 ANQGSEA come from the germline V gene. The CDR3 DNA reads as TGCAGCGTTGAAGATCTTCAGTCAGACTATAGCTCCTATAATTCACCCCTCCACTTT. Its protein product is CSVEDLQSDYSSYNSPLHF.

This clone has only one observation. V usage is TRBV2 and J usage is TRBJ2-1; the D gene is possibly TRBD1 (6 bases). The germline gives CDR1 SNHLY, CDR2 FYNNEI. V was clipped by 1 base and J by 4 bases, with 11 bases between them. This CDR3 has 15 residues. CDR3 amino acids: CASSEGRGAYNEQFF. The CDR3 coding sequence is TGTGCCAGCAGTGAAGGCAGGGGAGCGTACAATGAGCAGTTCTTC. The variable domain in full, with the rest retrieved from reference TRBV2 and TRBJ2-1, is EPEVTQTPSHQVTQMGQEVILRCVPISNHLYFYWYRQILGQKVEFLVSFYNNEISEKSEIFDDQFSVERPDGSNFTLKIRSTKLEDSAMYFCASSEGRGAYNEQFFGPGTRLTVL.

V usage is TRBV13 and J usage is TRBJ2-7, with D maybe TRBD2 (5 bases). V was trimmed by 6 bases and J by 6 bases, leaving 12 bases between them. The CDR3 has 12 residues. CDR1 is PRHDT and CDR2 is FYEKMQ in the germline V gene (reference sequence). The CDR3 spells CASSRDGLEQYF. CDR3 coding DNA: TGTGCCAGCAGTCGGGATGGACTCGAGCAGTACTTC.

This chain links TRBV21-1 with TRBJ1-2; the D call TRBD1 from the table was never checked on the DNA. TRBV21-1 is given as a pseudogene. CDR3 length: 15 amino acids. CDR3 amino acids: CANSRGQGENYGYTF. For the CDR3, the DNA is TGTGCCAACTCGCGAGGACAGGGGGAAAACTATGGCTACACCTTC.

The sample holds one count of this clone. J is TRBJ2-1 and V is TRBV7-8; D perhaps matches TRBD1 (5 bases). V was cut by 1 base and J by 5 bases, with 12 bases left in between. Germline V gene sequence: CDR1 SGHVS, CDR2 FQNEAQ. The CDR3 contains 15 residues. CDR3 amino acids: CASSLGGTTDNEQFF. Here the CDR3 DNA reads TGTGCCAGCAGCTTAGGCGGAACGACAGACAATGAGCAGTTCTTC.

The chain uses TRBV13 and TRBJ2-4, with TRBD1 matching over 7 bases. The CDR3 sequence is 13 residues long. Germline V gene sequence: CDR1 PRHDT, CDR2 FYEKMQ (reference sequence). V lost 3 bases, J lost 7 bases, and 3 bases stayed unmatched. The CDR3: CASSFTGANIQYF. CDR3 bases: TGTGCCAGCAGCTTTACAGGGGCCAACATTCAGTACTTC.

This clone appeared a few times. The chain recombines TRBV4-1 with TRBJ1-2; weak D call: TRBD1 (6 bases). The CDR3 extends over 17 amino acids. Germline V gene sequence: CDR1 MGHRA, CDR2 YSYEKL. The germline V and J ends were trimmed by 3 bases and 2 bases, with 19 bases remaining between them. The CDR3 loop reads CASSHPPRGGTNYGYTF. The CDR3 DNA sequence: TGCGCCAGCAGCCACCCGCCAAGGGGGGGAACAAACTATGGCTACACCTTC.

V is TRBV11-2 and J is TRBJ2-7; 7 nucleotides align to TRBD2. The CDR3 has 14 amino acids. CDR1 SGHAT and CDR2 FQNNGV come from the germline V gene. The ends lost 6 bases at V and 0 bases at J; junction bases unmatched: 5. The DNA of the CDR3 is TGTGCCAGCAGTCCTAGCGGCCCCTCCTACGAGCAGTACTTC. It specifies CASSPSGPSYEQYF.

Only a few counts were recorded for this clone. The rearrangement joins TRBV6-5 to TRBJ2-5; TRBD2 matches at 8 bases. The CDR3 spans 15 residues. J lost 7 bases, V lost 2 bases, and 9 bases had no gene match. CDR1 and CDR2 from the germline V gene are MNHEY and SVGAGI. For the CDR3, the DNA is TGTGCCAGCAGTTACAAACTAGCGGCGGGGGGGACCCAGTACTTC. It is translated as CASSYKLAAGGTQYF.

This sequence joins TRBV19 and TRBJ2-1; D is tentatively TRBD1 or TRBD2 (6 bases each). The V and J ends lost 0 bases and 2 bases respectively, with 20 bases between them. CDR1 and CDR2 (germline): LNHDA, SQIVND (reference sequence). This CDR3 region has 19 residues. The CDR3 bases are TGTGCCAGTAGTATAGATCGTCAGGGGAGGACGATAGCCTACAATGAGCAGTTCTTC. Its translation: CASSIDRQGRTIAYNEQFF. Full variable domain (rest looked up from reference TRBV19 and TRBJ2-1): DGGITQSPKYLFRKEGQNVTLSCEQNLNHDAMYWYRQDPGQGLRLIYYSQIVNDFQKGDIAEGYSVSREKKESFPLTVTSAQKNPTAFYLCASSIDRQGRTIAYNEQFFGPGTRLTVL.

V usage is TRBV7-6 and J usage is TRBJ1-3; no clear D. CDR1 SGHVS and CDR2 FNYEAQ come from the germline V gene. The CDR3 loop spans 16 amino acids. The V gene lost 5 bases and the J gene lost 0 bases, with 14 bases spanning the gap. The CDR3 loop is CASSLMTAISGNTIYF. In DNA form, the CDR3 reads TGTGCCAGCAGCCTAATGACTGCAATCTCTGGAAACACCATATATTTT.

V is TRBV11-2 and J is TRBJ1-2; TRBD1 aligns across 8 bases. Germline V gene lookup returns CDR1 SGHAT and CDR2 FQNNGV. This CDR3 is 15 amino acids long. V lost 5 bases, J lost 8 bases, and 13 bases stayed unmatched. The CDR3 DNA is TGTGCCAGCAGCCCCAGGGGGCTCCGGGGAGACGGCTACACCTTC. Protein sequence: CASSPRGLRGDGYTF.

The chain has TRBV7-2 and TRBJ2-3, with 9 bases lining up with TRBD2. Germline V lookup: CDR1 SGHTA, CDR2 FQGNSA. The J segment lost 6 bases and the V segment lost 1 base, leaving 8 bases of the junction unmatched. The CDR3 is 16 amino acids. This chain's CDR3 is CASSLELAAGGDTQYF. The CDR3 nucleotides read TGTGCCAGCAGCTTAGAACTTGCGGCGGGGGGGGATACGCAGTATTTT.

This clone was detected only once. V is TRBV7-2 and J is TRBJ1-4; no clear D. The V gene lost 0 bases and the J gene lost 6 bases, with 5 bases spanning the gap. This CDR3 region has 13 residues. CDR1 is SGHTA, CDR2 FQGNSA, per germline. In nucleotides, the CDR3 is TGTGCCAGCAGCTTAGCACGGGATGAAAAACTGTTTTTT. Translated: CASSLARDEKLFF.

This chain connects TRBV19 to TRBJ2-5; D unclear. This CDR3 has 14 residues. In germline, CDR1 is LNHDA, CDR2 SQIVND (reference sequence). Trimming stripped 2 bases from V and 1 base from J, with 8 bases between. The CDR3 loop reads CASSIFPGQETQYF. The CDR3 region has the DNA TGTGCCAGTAGTATATTTCCGGGCCAAGAGACCCAGTACTTC.

There are a few counts of this clone. The CDR3 nucleotides are TGTGCCTGGAGTGTAGCAGGGAGTCGCGAGCAGTACTTC. This translates into CAWSVAGSREQYF. The V and J genes are TRBV30 and TRBJ2-7; either TRBD1 or TRBD2 may fit D (5 bases each). CDR1 is GTSNPN and CDR2 is SVGIG in the germline V gene (reference sequence). The CDR3 length is 13 residues. V shed 0 bases and J shed 6 bases, with 12 bases lying between them.